Sequencing of this T cell receptor (beta chain) was carried out in a study of CD4 T cells in relation to SARS-CoV-2 and coronaviruses (dated by TCRdb to the early 2020s). Study-level background: The ViraFEST assay cultured PBMCs with antigen for roughly 10 days, then sequenced TCR beta CDR3s to find antigen-specific clonal expansions. Patient-derived lymphoblastoid cell lines were used to map the HLA restriction of shared crossreactive spike epitopes. A different, Illumina-based TCR-beta assay was used to sequence expansion assays from other donors in the study. Across all 12 patients in the convalescent cohort, the median age was roughly 40 years, with a range of about 20 to 80 years. The study assessed, at the TCR clonotype level, memory CD4+ T cell crossreactivity between SARS-CoV-2 and common cold coronavirus spike proteins. Samples from a few pre-COVID donors and the naive versus memory experiments were sequenced with the Adaptive Biotechnologies TCR-sequencing kit; other data were Illumina-based. Among the 12 convalescent patients, 8 males and 4 females were included, and two of the subjects were Hispanic. The full study reports these points: Significantly weaker SARS-CoV-2-driven expansion was shown by crossreactive clones than by monoreactive clones, consistent with antigenic imprinting. No donor contributed both pre-pandemic and post-infection samples, which limited tracing the source of pre-existing responses. Memory CD4+ clonotypes crossrecognizing SARS-CoV-2 and at least one common cold coronavirus spike were found in approximately 65% of donors. Small numbers of patients and of tested TCRs were a limitation of the study. Crossreactivity analysis was centred on spike protein, so crossreactivity against other viral proteins was not assessed. Sequencing of naive versus memory cells indicated that the assay detects memory recall responses, not primary responses primed during culture.

The V end loses 3 bases and the J end loses 12 bases, and a stretch of 18 bases separates them. There are 13 amino acids in the CDR3, from cysteine to phenylalanine inclusive. Kept here is only the CDR3 DNA, which spans 39 bases and is read in frame from base 1. The CDR1 and CDR2 encoded by the germline V gene are SGDLS and YYNGEE. Naive and memory CD4+ T cells were separated from cryopreserved PBMCs by first enriching for CD4 and then performing EasySep naive CD4+ T cell enrichment. Sorted naive or memory CD4+ T cells (about 99,000) were grown at a 1:1 ratio with T cell-depleted PBMCs and CEF peptides for roughly 9 days. Triplicate replicate wells were generally used for each peptide culture condition. Ficoll-Paque PLUS gradient centrifugation was used to isolate PBMCs from either whole blood or leukapheresis product. PBMCs were either cryopreserved at -140 degrees C or used fresh in the expansion assay. The QIAamp Micro DNA Kit was used to extract genomic DNA from the CD4+ T cells.

Details on this clone: The antigen this receptor binds is unknown. Per-base qualities were not stored, and no clone one base away is much larger.

CEF-cultured naive and memory CD4+ T cell DNA received survey-level immunoSEQ TCR-beta sequencing. Processing in the source paper ran as follows. During preprocessing, nonproductive sequences were removed, as were CDR3s that did not start with C, did not end with F or W, or were shorter than 7 amino acids. Antigen-specific clonotypes were called with the MANAFEST web app, based on expansion relative to reference and other culture wells. To be counted as positive, a clone had to show significant expansion compared with the reference culture, at an FDR below 0.05, in 2 of 3 replicate wells. To be called positive, a clone also had to show significant expansion compared with every other tandem well and an odds ratio greater than 5. Cultured and uncultured naive and memory CD4+ repertoires were searched for CDR3s previously identified as spike- and CEF-reactive. CDR3 homology was measured as pairwise Levenshtein distance, computed with the stringdist R package after trimming three terminal residues from each end. Held by TCRdb, this immuneACCESS table contains in-frame sequences only and omits some clones. Under half of the omission traces to an unresolved V gene where checked; the cause of the rest is unknown. Clone size and the V and J calls come from that table; the DNA yielded D and trimming. The sample table holds some 43,000 clones, of which over 70% were seen once. The top ten clonotypes cover approximately 1.5% of the sample.

The specimen sequenced was naive CD4+ T cells from PBMCs, cultured in vitro. In light of the paper, this sample's cell subset or site label describes: naive CD4+ T cells isolated by negative enrichment. The sequence derives from an adult with COVID-19. The chain couples TRBV9 to TRBJ1-1; a weak D assignment points to TRBD1 (5 bases agree). The CDR3 reads as follows: CASSDGGAGGPFF. The DNA sequence reads TGTGCCAGCAGCGACGGAGGGGCCGGCGGACCTTTCTTT.